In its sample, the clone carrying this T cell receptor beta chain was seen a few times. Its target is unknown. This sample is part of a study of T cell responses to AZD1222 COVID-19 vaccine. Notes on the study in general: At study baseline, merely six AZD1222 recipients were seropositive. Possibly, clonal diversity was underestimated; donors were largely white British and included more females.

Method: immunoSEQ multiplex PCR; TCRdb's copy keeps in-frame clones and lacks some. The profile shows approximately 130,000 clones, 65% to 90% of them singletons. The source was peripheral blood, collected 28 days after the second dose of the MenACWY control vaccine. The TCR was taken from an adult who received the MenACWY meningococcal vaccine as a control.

The CDR3 DNA reads as TGCGCCAGCAGCTTAGGGACAGGGGATTCACCCCTCCACTTT. Protein sequence: CASSLGTGDSPLHF. The V and J genes are TRBV5-1 and TRBJ1-6; TRBD1 aligns across 10 bases. This CDR3 has 14 residues. The germline V gene encodes CDR1 SGHRS and CDR2 YFSETQ. J was trimmed by 8 bases and V by 2 bases; bases with no gene match: 1. The whole variable domain, filled in from reference TRBV5-1 and TRBJ1-6, reads KAGVTQTPRYLIKTRGQQVTLSCSPISGHRSVSWYQQTPGQGLQFLFEYFSETQRNKGNFPGRFSGRQFSNSRSEMNVSTLELGDSALYLCASSLGTGDSPLHFGNGTRLTVT.